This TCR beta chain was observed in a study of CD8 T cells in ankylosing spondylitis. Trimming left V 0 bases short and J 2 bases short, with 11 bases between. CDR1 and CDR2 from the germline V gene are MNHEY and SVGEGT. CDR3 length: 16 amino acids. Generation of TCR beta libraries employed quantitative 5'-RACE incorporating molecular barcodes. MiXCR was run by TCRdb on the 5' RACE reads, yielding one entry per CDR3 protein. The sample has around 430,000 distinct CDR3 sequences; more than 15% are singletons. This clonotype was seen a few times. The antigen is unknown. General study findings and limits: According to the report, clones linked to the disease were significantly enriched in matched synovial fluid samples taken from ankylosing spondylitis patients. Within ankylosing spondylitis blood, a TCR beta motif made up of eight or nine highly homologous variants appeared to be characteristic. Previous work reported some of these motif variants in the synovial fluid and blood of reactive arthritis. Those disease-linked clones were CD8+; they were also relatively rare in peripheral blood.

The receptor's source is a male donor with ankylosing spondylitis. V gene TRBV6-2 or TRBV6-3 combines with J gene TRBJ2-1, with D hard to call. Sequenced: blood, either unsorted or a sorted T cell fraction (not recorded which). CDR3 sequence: CASSYSRQVTYNEQFF. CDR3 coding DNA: TGTGCCAGCAGTTACTCAAGACAAGTCACCTACAATGAGCAGTTCTTC.